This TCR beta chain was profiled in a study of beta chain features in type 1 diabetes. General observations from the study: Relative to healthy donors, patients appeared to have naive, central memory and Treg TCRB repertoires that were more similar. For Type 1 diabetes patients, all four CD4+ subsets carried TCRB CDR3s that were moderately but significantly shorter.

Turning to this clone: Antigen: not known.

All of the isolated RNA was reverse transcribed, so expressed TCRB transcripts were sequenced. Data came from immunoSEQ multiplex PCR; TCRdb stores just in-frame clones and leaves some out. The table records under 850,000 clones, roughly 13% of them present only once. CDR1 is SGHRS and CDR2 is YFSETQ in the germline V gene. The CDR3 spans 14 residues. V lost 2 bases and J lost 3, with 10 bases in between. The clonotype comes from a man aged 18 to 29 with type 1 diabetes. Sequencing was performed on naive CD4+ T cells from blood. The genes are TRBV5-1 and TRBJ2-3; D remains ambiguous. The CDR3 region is CASSLQTLTDTQYF. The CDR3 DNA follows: TGCGCCAGCAGCTTACAGACTCTAACAGATACGCAGTATTTT.